The clone carrying this T cell receptor (beta chain) was seen only a few times. Germline CDR1 is SGDLS and CDR2 is YYNGEE. V shed 1 base and J shed 1 base, with 11 bases lying between them. The CDR3 consists of 15 residues. This sample is drawn from a study of T cells in Graves' hyperthyroidism and ophthalmopathy. Patients were excluded because of uncontrolled infection, other autoimmune disease, pregnancy or lactation. The sample, blood from the first hyperthyroidism diagnosis, precedes any ophthalmopathy symptoms. The investigators amplified TCR beta CDR3 regions from RNA transcripts. With the HTBI primer set, the TCR CDR3 went through a first round of RT-PCR. TCRdb fed the multiplex PCR reads into MiXCR, producing one record per CDR3 protein. The table lists more than 300,000 distinct CDR3 sequences, about 17% of them singletons.

The V call is TRBV9, the J call TRBJ1-1; D uncertain. Sequencing used blood. This clonotype was sampled from a woman in her 30s with Graves' hyperthyroidism that later progressed to Graves' ophthalmopathy. In DNA, the CDR3 is TGTGCCAGCAGCGTATTAGCCACATGGAACACTGAAGCTTTCTTT. It specifies CASSVLATWNTEAFF.